The clone carrying this T cell receptor (beta chain) came up once. Its antigen is currently unknown. The protocol was immunoSEQ multiplex PCR, while the TCRdb copy is restricted to in-frame clones and leaves out a portion. The sample shows under 140,000 clones, roughly 90% of them seen only once. These data come from a study of T cell responses to AZD1222 COVID-19 vaccine. Germline V gives CDR1 GTSNPN, CDR2 SVGIG (reference sequence). The CDR3 length is 16 residues. With 0 bases clipped from V and 0 bases from J, the junction kept 5 bases outside the gene matches. Study observations and caveats: Most donors were white British, females outnumbered males, and clonal diversity was possibly underestimated. Nearly half of spike-specific TCRs reportedly target unmutated variant regions. Spike as a whole was targeted by vaccine-associated CD4 TCRs, dominant at 160-218 and 743-854. Without day 14 samples, only post-peak T cell repertoires were studied.

The chain is built from TRBV30 and TRBJ2-7; 10 positions match TRBD1. The input for sequencing was peripheral blood, taken on day 0 of AZD1222 vaccination. This clonotype was obtained from an adult in good health. This CDR3 is CAWSVPRTGGSYEQYF. The CDR3 DNA sequence: TGTGCCTGGAGTGTTCCCCGGACAGGGGGCTCCTACGAGCAGTACTTC.